This T cell receptor (beta chain) was found in a study of cytomegalovirus exposure and HLA in healthy donors. Study-level results: After further analysis at a later stage, roughly 16,000 TCR beta sequences were associated with HLA alleles at 0.05 false discovery rate.

The CDR3 has 16 amino acids. Germline CDR1 reads WSHSY; CDR2 reads SAAADI. V lost 7 bases to trimming and J lost 0 bases, with 15 bases between them. On this clone: Antigen unknown.

PCR primers comprised 60 Vbeta and 13 Jbeta primers. Assay used: immunoSEQ multiplex PCR; TCRdb lists only in-frame clones, some missing. This sample has some 120,000 clones, with around 80% found just once. This TCR was sampled from a woman in her twenties or thirties in good health and CMV-seronegative. The genes are TRBV10-2 and TRBJ2-2, with no clear D. Sequencing was carried out using PBMCs. The DNA for the CDR3 is TGCGCCAGCACCTCGGCGGAACGGTCGAACACCGGGGAGCTGTTTTTT. Amino acid sequence: CASTSAERSNTGELFF.